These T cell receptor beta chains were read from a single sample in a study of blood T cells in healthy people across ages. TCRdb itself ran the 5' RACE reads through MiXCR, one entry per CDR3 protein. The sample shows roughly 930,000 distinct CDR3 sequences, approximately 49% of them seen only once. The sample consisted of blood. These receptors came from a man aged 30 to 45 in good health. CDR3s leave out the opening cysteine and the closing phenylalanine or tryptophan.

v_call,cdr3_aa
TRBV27,ASSLRQPQFTSTDTQY
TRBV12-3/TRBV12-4,ASSLTGESTDTQY
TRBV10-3,AISEVGSGGADTQY
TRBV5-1,ASSPGTGTGTYGHT
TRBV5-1,ASSLRGLADDNEQF
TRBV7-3,ASSLIGGNQETQY
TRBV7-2,ASSTGTRSYEQY
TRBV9,ASSVDGGEQF
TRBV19,ASSIGAGGGETQY
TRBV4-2,ASSQDSDSGANVLT
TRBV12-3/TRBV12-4,ASTPSGGREQF
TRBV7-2,ASSTGVSPLH
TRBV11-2,ASSAGGLVEQY
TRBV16,ASSQTGTNTEAF
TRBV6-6,ASSFGTGGFYNSPLH
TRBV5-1,ASSEAYRTDTQY
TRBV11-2,ASSSLPGLAF
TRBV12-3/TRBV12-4,ASTPRPGADTGELF
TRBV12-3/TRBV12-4,ASSRAGNEQY
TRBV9,ASSVSGEMSRETQY
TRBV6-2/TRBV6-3,ASSYNAETDTQY
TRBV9,ASSVAGQGVGTQY
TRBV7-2,ASSLEGDRARCEQY
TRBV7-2,ASSLSPNQINGYT
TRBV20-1,SARGGSGLF
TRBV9,ASSEGDYVYEQY
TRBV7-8,ASSLFLWGTLTTTNEKLF
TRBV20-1,SALGTDYFNEQF
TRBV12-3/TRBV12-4,ASSLFSGGQETQY
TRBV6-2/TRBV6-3,ASTPEGIYRYEQY
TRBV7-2,ASSHMTSIQY
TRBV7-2,ASSLAGGSNEQF
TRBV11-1,ASSSGYEAF
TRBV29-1,SVISGYELAGSYNEQY
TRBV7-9,ASSFGVVSTEAF
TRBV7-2,ASSPFPAGVIGEQF
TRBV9,ASSVTGASSYEQY
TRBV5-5,TSSSMLAEETQY
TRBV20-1,SARDRVRGGQETQY
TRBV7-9,SSSTSEQY
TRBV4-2,ASSQVAGVTKNIQY
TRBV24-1,ATSDGLSPSYGYT
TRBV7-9,ASEVRDRAYGYT
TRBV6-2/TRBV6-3,ASNRREQGLPYEQY